This T cell receptor (beta chain) was recorded in a study of cytomegalovirus exposure and HLA in healthy donors. A multiplex PCR was run with 60 Vbeta primers and 13 Jbeta primers. Repertoires were generated with immunoSEQ multiplex PCR, while TCRdb's copy carries only in-frame clones and drops some. The data contain over 120,000 clones, 65% to 85% of them singletons. This CDR3 comprises 15 residues. Unmatched junction bases numbered 7, after V lost 0 bases and J lost 6 bases. The sequence was obtained from a male donor in good health and CMV-seronegative. Sequencing was carried out using PBMCs. This sequence joins TRBV5-3 and TRBJ1-2; 8 bases map to TRBD1. TRBV5-3 is flagged as an ORF with uncertain function. CDR3: CARSLGQGARHGYTF. CDR3 in DNA: TGTGCCAGAAGCTTGGGGCAGGGGGCGCGTCATGGCTACACCTTC.